The 3 T cell receptor beta chains below come from one sample, sequenced in a study of CXCR3-negative and CXCR3-positive naive CD8 T cells. General study results and limits: A higher hydrophobicity marked the TRB CDR3s of CXCR3-positive naive cells versus CXCR3-negative naive cells.

The method, 5' RACE with UMI labels, was used to prepare the TRB cDNA libraries. TCRdb re-called the 5' RACE reads and gives one entry per CDR3 protein, without DNA. In total, the table holds 49,000 or so distinct CDR3 sequences. Which antigens these TCRs recognize remains unknown. Sequencing was done on a sample of naive CXCR3+ CD8+ T cells from blood. Subset specified: CD45RO-CCR7+CD27+CD95- naive CD8+ T cells expressing CXCR3 (TNR3+). The source of these receptors is a human donor in good health. Some clones in this sample may be carry-over from other donors' samples.

The rearrangement uses TRBV3-1 and TRBJ1-5. CDR3 size: 15 residues. CDR1 is LGHDT and CDR2 is YNNKEL in the germline V gene (reference sequence). CDR3: CASSQARDSNQPQHF.

J is TRBJ2-3 and V is TRBV11-2; as DNA is missing, the TRBD2 call by TCRdb cannot be tested. The germline V gene encodes CDR1 SGHAT and CDR2 FQNNGV. The CDR3 length is 17 residues. The CDR3 sequence is CASSLSGGVLWADTQYF.

This sequence joins TRBV27 and TRBJ2-3. Germline CDR1 and CDR2: MNHEY and SMNVEV (reference sequence). The CDR3 covers 15 residues. The CDR3: CASSLFSDVGDTQYF.